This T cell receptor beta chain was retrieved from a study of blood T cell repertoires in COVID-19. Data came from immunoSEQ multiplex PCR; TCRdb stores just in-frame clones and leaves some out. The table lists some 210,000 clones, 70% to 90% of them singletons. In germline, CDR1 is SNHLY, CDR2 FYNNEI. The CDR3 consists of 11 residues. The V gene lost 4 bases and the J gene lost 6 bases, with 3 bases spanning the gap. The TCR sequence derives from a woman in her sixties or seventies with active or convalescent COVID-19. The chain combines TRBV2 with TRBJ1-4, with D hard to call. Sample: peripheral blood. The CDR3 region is CASSVYEKLFF. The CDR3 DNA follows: TGTGCCAGCAGTGTATATGAAAAACTGTTTTTT.